These 28 T cell receptor beta chains came from one sample sequenced in a study of human T cells and chemical hapten exposure. TCRdb re-analysed the RACE reads in MiXCR, keeping a single row per CDR3 protein. The table records around 250,000 distinct CDR3 sequences, about 9% of them present only once. The time point was: pre-sensitization, week 0. Treatment meaning: therapeutic diphenylcyclopropenone sensitization with weekly scalp DPC. Sequences were derived from whole blood, sampled in connection with sensitization to the hapten diphenylcyclopropenone (DPC). These receptors originate from a woman aged 40-49 years with alopecia areata. Some clones in this sample may be carry-over from other donors' samples.

The V gene is TRBV20-1, the J gene TRBJ2-7, with 12 positions matching TRBD2. Germline CDR1 and CDR2: DFQATT and SNEGSKA (reference sequence). The CDR3 is made up of 14 amino acids. Unmatched junction bases numbered 9, after V lost 3 bases and J lost 9 bases. This CDR3 reads CSASSGTSGFVQYF. Here the CDR3 DNA reads TGCAGTGCTAGTTCCGGGACTAGCGGGTTTGTGCAGTACTTC.

A few counts support this clonotype. This chain joins TRBV2 and TRBJ2-3, with TRBD2 matching over 11 bases. Losses at the gene ends were 8 bases for V and 5 bases for J; bases not matched to a gene: 6. Looked up from germline, CDR1 is SNHLY and CDR2 is FYNNEI. This CDR3 has 14 residues. CDR3 sequence: CASQLAGVGDTQYF. The DNA of the CDR3 is TGTGCCAGCCAACTAGCGGGAGTTGGAGATACGCAGTATTTT.

This clonotype came up a few times. This chain uses TRBV6-6 with TRBJ2-7, with TRBD2 matching over 8 bases. CDR1 is MNHNY, CDR2 SVGAGI, per germline (reference sequence). The CDR3 sequence is 15 residues long. The V and J ends lost 6 bases and 1 base, in that order; junction bases with no gene match: 8. CDR3 sequence (DNA): TGTGCCAGCAGCCCACCTAGCGGGTGGTCCTACGAGCAGTACTTC. This encodes CASSPPSGWSYEQYF.

The chain couples TRBV19 to TRBJ2-5; no definite D call. With 3 bases removed from V and 2 bases from J, the gap between germline ends came to 16 bases. The CDR3 loop spans 16 amino acids. The germline CDR1 and CDR2 sequences are LNHDA and SQIVND (reference sequence). The CDR3 nucleotides are TGTGCCAGTAGTATGTCGCCAGGACCCCAACAAGAGACCCAGTACTTC. It codes for CASSMSPGPQQETQYF. Full variable domain (outside the CDR3, taken from reference TRBV19 and TRBJ2-5): DGGITQSPKYLFRKEGQNVTLSCEQNLNHDAMYWYRQDPGQGLRLIYYSQIVNDFQKGDIAEGYSVSREKKESFPLTVTSAQKNPTAFYLCASSMSPGPQQETQYFGPGTRLLVL.

This clonotype occurred a few times. The chain carries TRBV21-1 and TRBJ1-1; the listed D gene, TRBD1, was not tested against the DNA. TRBV21-1 is annotated as a pseudogene. The CDR3 spans 17 residues. The chain's CDR3 is CASSKRGGGSLNTEAFF. As DNA, the CDR3 is TGTGCCAGCAGCAAAAGGGGGGGTGGCAGTCTGAACACTGAAGCTTTCTTT.

A few counts support this clonotype. Written as DNA, the CDR3 is TGCGCCAGCAGCTTGCTCGGGACTAGCGGGACGGCCTACGAGCAGTACTTC. Translated: CASSLLGTSGTAYEQYF. V usage is TRBV5-1 and J usage is TRBJ2-7, with 13 bases aligning to TRBD2. The V gene's germline CDR1 is SGHRS and CDR2 YFSETQ. The CDR3 runs to 17 residues. J was trimmed by 2 bases and V by 1 base; bases with no gene match: 6.

This clonotype was recorded a few times. V gene TRBV27 combines with J gene TRBJ2-7, with 11 nucleotides matching TRBD2. There are 18 residues in the CDR3. Trimming took 1 base from V and 2 from J; bases not matched to a gene: 10. CDR1 is MNHEY and CDR2 is SMNVEV in the germline V gene (reference sequence). The CDR3: CASSLFIGTSGMPYEQYF. CDR3 bases: TGTGCCAGCAGTTTATTTATCGGGACTAGCGGTATGCCCTACGAGCAGTACTTC.

This clonotype appeared many times. The chain links TRBV3-1 to TRBJ2-2; D gene ambiguous. This CDR3 is 13 amino acids long. Deletions cut 3 bases from V and 6 bases from J, with 8 bases between. Germline CDR1 and CDR2: LGHDT and YNNKEL (reference sequence). CDR3 bases: TGTGCCAGCAGCCATCTTCTATCCGGGGAGCTGTTTTTT. It codes for CASSHLLSGELFF.

V and J are TRBV4-3 and TRBJ2-3, with a weak D call TRBD2 (6 bases). Trimming took off 4 bases at V and 1 base at J, with 18 bases between the two ends. The CDR3 spans 17 residues. Germline CDR1 and CDR2: LGHNA and YSLEER. This chain's CDR3 is CASSRDNGAGRTDTQYF. DNA for the CDR3: TGCGCCAGCAGCCGAGATAATGGGGCGGGGCGCACAGATACGCAGTATTTT.

In this sample, this clonotype turned up many times. The chain joins TRBV5-1 to TRBJ2-3; 7 nucleotides match TRBD2. The V and J ends lost 1 base and 4 bases, in that order; junction bases with no gene match: 3. The CDR3 length is 14 residues. Germline V gene data show CDR1 as SGHRS and CDR2 as YFSETQ. The chain's CDR3 is CASSLSAGADTQYF. Written as DNA, the CDR3 is TGCGCCAGCAGCTTGTCGGCGGGAGCAGATACGCAGTATTTT.

J is TRBJ2-1 and V is TRBV7-2; 13 positions agree with TRBD2. V was clipped by 5 bases and J by 2 bases; unmatched bases: 9. The germline V gene has CDR1 SGHTA and CDR2 FQGNSA. CDR3 size: 18 residues. The CDR3 loop is CASSRTSGRLAAYNEQFF. The CDR3 nucleotides are TGTGCCAGCAGCCGGACTAGCGGGAGACTGGCAGCCTACAATGAGCAGTTCTTC.

This clonotype was observed many times. This chain connects TRBV18 to TRBJ2-6; D is unclear. The CDR3 runs 15 residues. V was shortened by 2 bases and J by 0 bases, with 5 bases between the two germline ends. Germline V gene sequence: CDR1 KGHSH, CDR2 LQKENI. CDR3 in amino acids: CASSPGVSGANVLTF. In nucleotides, the CDR3 is TGTGCCAGCTCACCAGGAGTCTCTGGGGCCAACGTCCTGACTTTC.

This clonotype was observed a handful of times. This chain uses TRBV15 with TRBJ1-5, with 7 nucleotides matching TRBD1. This CDR3 comprises 18 residues. Germline CDR1 and CDR2: LNHNV and YYDKDF (reference sequence). Losses at the gene ends were 0 bases for V and 7 bases for J; bases not matched to a gene: 15. The CDR3 reads CATSRDFDRAPKWQPQHF. CDR3 nucleotide sequence: TGTGCCACCAGCAGAGATTTCGACAGGGCCCCCAAATGGCAGCCCCAGCATTTT.

This sequence joins TRBV12-3 or TRBV12-4 and TRBJ1-6; D ambiguous. CDR3 size: 15 residues. V shed 8 bases and J shed 0 bases, with 11 bases lying between them. The CDR3 nucleotides read TGTGCCAGCGTGACGGGCAGCTCCTATAATTCACCCCTCCACTTT. Translating it yields CASVTGSSYNSPLHF.

This clonotype turned up a few times. CDR3 in DNA: TGTGCCAGCAACCTAGACAGGGCCTTAAAGAGGACCAATGAGCAGTTCTTC. This encodes CASNLDRALKRTNEQFF. The chain has TRBV12-3 or TRBV12-4 and TRBJ2-1; 7 bases map to TRBD1. The CDR3 covers 17 residues. J gave up 6 bases and V 7 bases, and 18 bases lay outside the gene matches.

This clonotype was seen a few times. This CDR3 is missing its conserved last phenylalanine or tryptophan, likely due to a read error. The limits of the CDR3 on the DNA are not certain, so only TCRdb's listed CDR3 is given. The chain employs TRBV3-1 and TRBJ1-1. Germline CDR1 reads LGHDT; CDR2 reads YNNKEL (reference sequence). With termini counted, the CDR3 has 15 amino acids. CDR3 protein: CASSQVGRAQRSMAI.

This clonotype has a count of ten or more. V is TRBV9 and J is TRBJ2-2; tentative D call: TRBD2 (6 bases). This CDR3 comprises 16 residues. Trimming stripped 4 bases from V and 1 base from J, with 14 bases between. The germline V gene encodes CDR1 SGDLS and CDR2 YYNGEE. CDR3 sequence: CASSTTGTLNTGELFF. CDR3 coding DNA: TGTGCCAGCAGCACCACCGGGACTTTGAACACCGGGGAGCTGTTTTTT.

This chain uses TRBV28 with TRBJ2-3; D may be TRBD1 (5 bases). Deletions cut 5 bases from V and 0 bases from J, with 15 bases between. Germline CDR1 reads MDHEN; CDR2 reads SYDVKM. This CDR3 region has 16 residues. CDR3 sequence: CASSLSRAGSTDTQYF. The CDR3 DNA reads TGTGCCAGCAGTCTCTCCCGGGCAGGGAGCACAGATACGCAGTATTTT.

This clonotype has a handful of counts. V and J are TRBV5-6 and TRBJ2-1, with TRBD2 matching over 7 bases. V dropped 4 bases and J dropped 0; count of bases not matched to a gene: 10. CDR3 length equals 17 residues. Germline CDR1 and CDR2: SGHDT and YYEEEE. CDR3 bases: TGTGCCAGCAGCCTAGGACACCGGGGGGTCTCCTACAATGAGCAGTTCTTC. Protein sequence: CASSLGHRGVSYNEQFF.

In the case of this clonotype: The junction departs from the called germline gene at one end, perhaps through a read error. V gene TRBV13 combines with J gene TRBJ2-1; 7 bases agree with TRBD2. The CDR3 runs 14 residues. CDR1 and CDR2 (germline): PRHDT, FYEKMQ (reference sequence). CDR3 sequence reads: CASSIGLGGPEQFF. The CDR3 nucleotides read TGTGCCAGCAGCATAGGACTAGGAGGGCCTGAGCAGTTCTTC. Drawing the rest from reference TRBV13 and TRBJ2-1, the complete variable domain is AAGVIQSPRHLIKEKRETATLKCYPIPRHDTVYWYQQGPGQDPQFLISFYEKMQSDKGSIPDRFSAQQFSDYHSELNMSSLELGDSALYFCASSIGLGGPEQFFGPGTRLTVL.

The V and J genes are TRBV28 and TRBJ2-7; possible D gene TRBD2, 6 bases. Germline values: CDR1 MDHEN, CDR2 SYDVKM. V was trimmed by 0 bases and J by 0 bases, leaving 12 bases between them. The CDR3 is made up of 16 amino acids. The CDR3 coding sequence is TGTGCCAGCAGTTTATGGGGGGGTAGCGGCTCCTACGAGCAGTACTTC. Amino acid sequence: CASSLWGGSGSYEQYF. The full variable domain, with the rest looked up from reference TRBV28 and TRBJ2-7, is DVKVTQSSRYLVKRTGEKVFLECVQDMDHENMFWYRQDPGLGLRLIYFSYDVKMKEKGDIPEGYSVSREKKERFSLILESASTNQTSMYLCASSLWGGSGSYEQYFGPGTRLTVT.

This CDR3 reads CASSFGGFTGELFF. The CDR3 DNA is TGTGCCAGCAGTTTCGGAGGATTCACCGGGGAGCTGTTTTTT. The J gene is TRBJ2-2, the V gene TRBV12-3 or TRBV12-4; TRBD2 might be the D (5 bases). The CDR3 runs 14 residues. V was cut by 3 bases and J by 4 bases, with 9 bases left in between.

V and J are TRBV6-5 and TRBJ2-7; 8 bases are a match to TRBD1. The CDR3 is made up of 16 amino acids. Germline CDR1 is MNHEY and CDR2 is SVGAGI. With 0 bases clipped from V and 2 bases from J, the junction kept 6 bases outside the gene matches. CDR3 sequence: CASSYSQTGATYEQYF. CDR3 nucleotide sequence: TGTGCCAGCAGTTACTCACAGACAGGGGCTACCTACGAGCAGTACTTC.

There are a few counts of this clonotype. V is TRBV7-9 and J is TRBJ2-7, with a weak D call TRBD2 (6 bases). The V gene's germline CDR1 is SEHNR and CDR2 FQNEAQ (reference sequence). Deletions cut 5 bases from V and 0 bases from J, with 14 bases between. The length of the CDR3 is 15 residues. The CDR3 DNA reads as TGTGCCAGCAGCCCTGGCGGGAAGGCCTCCTACGAGCAGTACTTC. It encodes CASSPGGKASYEQYF.

This clonotype was seen a handful of times. The chain uses TRBV20-1 and TRBJ1-2; a weak D match, TRBD1 (6 bases). The CDR3 is 13 amino acids. Trimming removed 5 bases from V and 1 base from J, with 11 bases in between. Germline V gives CDR1 DFQATT, CDR2 SNEGSKA (reference sequence). CDR3 region: CSAETGINYGYTF. DNA for the CDR3: TGCAGTGCTGAAACAGGGATTAACTATGGCTACACCTTC.

This clonotype was observed many times. This rearrangement joins TRBV5-1 to TRBJ1-2, with TRBD1 as a possible D gene (5 bases). Germline CDR1 is SGHRS and CDR2 is YFSETQ. The CDR3 sequence is 18 residues long. Deletions cut 0 bases from V and 4 bases from J, with 22 bases between. CDR3 DNA sequence: TGCGCCAGCAGCTTGGGAGGATTAGCCAGGAGGACAAGCTATGGCTACACCTTC. This translates into CASSLGGLARRTSYGYTF.

CDR3 amino acids: CASSPAQQGNNSPLHF. CDR3 bases: TGTGCCAGCTCACCGGCCCAGCAGGGGAATAATTCACCCCTCCACTTT. This sequence joins TRBV18 and TRBJ1-6, with a weak D call TRBD1 (6 bases). In germline, CDR1 is KGHSH, CDR2 LQKENI. The CDR3 contains 16 residues. Trimming shortened V by 3 bases and J by 5 bases, and 14 bases separated the two germline ends.

The chain links TRBV18 to TRBJ1-3, with D maybe TRBD1 (5 bases). CDR3 length equals 17 residues. V was pared by 6 bases and J by 0 bases, with 18 bases between. Germline CDR1 and CDR2: KGHSH and LQKENI. Here the CDR3 DNA reads TGTGCCAGCTCCCGAGTCCCGGGACTTTACTCTGGAAACACCATATATTTT. Protein: CASSRVPGLYSGNTIYF.